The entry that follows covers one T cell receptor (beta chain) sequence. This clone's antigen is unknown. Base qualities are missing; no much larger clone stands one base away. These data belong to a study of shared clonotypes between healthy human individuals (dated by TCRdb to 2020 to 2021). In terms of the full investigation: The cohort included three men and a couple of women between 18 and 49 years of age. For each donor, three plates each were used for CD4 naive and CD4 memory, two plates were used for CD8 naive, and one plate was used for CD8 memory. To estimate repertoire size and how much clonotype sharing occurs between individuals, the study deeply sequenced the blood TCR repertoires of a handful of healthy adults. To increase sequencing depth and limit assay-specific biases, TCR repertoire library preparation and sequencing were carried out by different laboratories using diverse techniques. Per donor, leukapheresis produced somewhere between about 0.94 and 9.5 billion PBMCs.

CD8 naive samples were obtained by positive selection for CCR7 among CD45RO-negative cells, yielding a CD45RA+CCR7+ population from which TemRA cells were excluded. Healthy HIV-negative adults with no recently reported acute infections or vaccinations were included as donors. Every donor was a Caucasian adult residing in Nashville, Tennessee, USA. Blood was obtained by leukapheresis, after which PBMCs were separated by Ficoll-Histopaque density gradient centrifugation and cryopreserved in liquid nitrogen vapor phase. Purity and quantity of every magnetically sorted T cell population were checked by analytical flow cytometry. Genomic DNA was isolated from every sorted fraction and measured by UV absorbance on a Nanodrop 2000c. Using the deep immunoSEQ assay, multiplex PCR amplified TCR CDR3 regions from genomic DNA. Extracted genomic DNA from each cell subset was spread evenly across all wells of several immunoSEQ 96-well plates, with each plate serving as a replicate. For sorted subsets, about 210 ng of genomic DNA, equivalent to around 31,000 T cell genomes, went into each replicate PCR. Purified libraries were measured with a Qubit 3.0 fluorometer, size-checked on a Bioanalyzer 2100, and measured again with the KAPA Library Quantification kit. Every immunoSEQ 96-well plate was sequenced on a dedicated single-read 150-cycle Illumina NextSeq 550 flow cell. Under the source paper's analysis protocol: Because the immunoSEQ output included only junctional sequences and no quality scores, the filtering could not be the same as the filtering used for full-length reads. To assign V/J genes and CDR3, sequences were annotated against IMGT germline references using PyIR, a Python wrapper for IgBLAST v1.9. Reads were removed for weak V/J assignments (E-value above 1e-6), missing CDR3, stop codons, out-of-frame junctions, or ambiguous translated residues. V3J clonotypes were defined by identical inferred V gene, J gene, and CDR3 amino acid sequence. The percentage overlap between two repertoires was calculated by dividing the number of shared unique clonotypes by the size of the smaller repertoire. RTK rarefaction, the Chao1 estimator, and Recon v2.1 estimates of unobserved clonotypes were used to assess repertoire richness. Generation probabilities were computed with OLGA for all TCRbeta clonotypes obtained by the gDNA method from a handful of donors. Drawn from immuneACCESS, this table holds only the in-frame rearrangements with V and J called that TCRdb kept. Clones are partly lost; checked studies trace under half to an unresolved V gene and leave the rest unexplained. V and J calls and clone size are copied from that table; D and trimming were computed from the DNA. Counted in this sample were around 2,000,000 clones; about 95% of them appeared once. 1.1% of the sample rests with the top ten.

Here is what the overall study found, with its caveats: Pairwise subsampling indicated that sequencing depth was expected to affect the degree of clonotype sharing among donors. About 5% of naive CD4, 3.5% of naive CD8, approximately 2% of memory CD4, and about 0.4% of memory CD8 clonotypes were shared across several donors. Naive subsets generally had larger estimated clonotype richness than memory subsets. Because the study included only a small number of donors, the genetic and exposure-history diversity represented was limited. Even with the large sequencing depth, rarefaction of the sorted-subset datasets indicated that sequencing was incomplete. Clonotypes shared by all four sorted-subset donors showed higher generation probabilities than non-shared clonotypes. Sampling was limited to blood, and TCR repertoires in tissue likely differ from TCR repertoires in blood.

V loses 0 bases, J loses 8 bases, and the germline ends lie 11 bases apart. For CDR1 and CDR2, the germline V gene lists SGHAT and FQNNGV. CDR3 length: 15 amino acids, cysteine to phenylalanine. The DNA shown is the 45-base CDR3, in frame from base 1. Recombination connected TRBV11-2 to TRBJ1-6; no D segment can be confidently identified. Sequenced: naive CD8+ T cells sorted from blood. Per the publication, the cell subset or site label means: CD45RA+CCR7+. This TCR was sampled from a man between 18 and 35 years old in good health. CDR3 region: CASSLDPTVYSPLHF. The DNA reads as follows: TGTGCCAGCAGCTTAGATCCCACGGTTTATTCACCCCTCCACTTT.